The rows below give T cell receptor beta chains drawn from one sample of a study of cytotoxic CD8 clonotypes in ibrutinib-treated CLL. Produced via immunoSEQ multiplex PCR; TCRdb's table is partial and in-frame only. The sample gives 150,000 or so clones, about 88% of which show up once; approximately 3% is in the top ten. The specimen comprised PBMCs, sampled at disease progression, from a patient treated with ibrutinib. The receptors originated from a human donor with chronic lymphocytic leukemia. Both conserved end residues are part of each CDR3. Fields, in order: J gene, clone size, V gene, D gene, CDR3 DNA, CDR3 protein. A D gene is named only where the DNA matches it firmly. Size is stated for part of the rows, as once, few or many counts, or as a class when the clone is expanded.

TRBJ2-1 NA TRBV7-6 NA TGTGCCAGCAGCCCAACGGTGCTAGTCGAGGAGCAGTTCTTC CASSPTVLVEEQFF
TRBJ2-5 NA TRBV11-2 TRBD2 TGTGCCAGCAGCTTGGGACTAGCGGAAGAGACCCAGTACTTC CASSLGLAEETQYF
TRBJ2-1 NA TRBV6-6 NA TGTGCCAGCAGTTACTCCTTACTGGGGGGTGAGCAGTTCTTC CASSYSLLGGEQFF
TRBJ1-1 NA TRBV19 TRBD1 TGTGCCAGTAGGGGAGACAGGGAATCCACTGAAGCTTTCTTT CASRGDRESTEAFF
TRBJ2-7 NA TRBV7-2 TRBD2 TGTGCCAGCAGCCCGGGGACTAGCGGGGTCGAGCAGTACTTC CASSPGTSGVEQYF
TRBJ2-1 once TRBV5-4 NA TGTGCCAGCAGCTTGTACCTGACCAATGAGCAGTTCTTC CASSLYLTNEQFF
TRBJ2-3 NA TRBV10-1 TRBD2 TGCGCCAGCAGTGAGTCTCGACGGGCTAGCGGAGGCCGGGGCACAGATACGCAGTATTTT CASSESRRASGGRGTDTQYF
TRBJ1-1 NA TRBV5-1 NA TGCGCCAGCGCGCCCCTCTTGAACACTGAAGCTTTCTTT CASAPLLNTEAFF
TRBJ1-4 NA TRBV29-1 NA TGCAGCGTTGAAATTAGGGGTGAAAAACTGTTTTTT CSVEIRGEKLFF
TRBJ1-4 NA TRBV5-4 NA TGTGCCAGCAGCTTGGGGGTTGCAACTAATGAAAAACTGTTTTTT CASSLGVATNEKLFF
TRBJ1-3 few TRBV11-3 NA TGTGCCAGCAGCTTACTGGACTCTGGAAACACCATATATTTT CASSLLDSGNTIYF
TRBJ2-3 NA TRBV20-1 NA TGCAGTGCGGGACATCGGGATACGCAGTATTTT CSAGHRDTQYF
TRBJ2-7 NA TRBV30 NA TGTGCCTGGAACACGGGGGCCCAGAGCTCCTACGAGCAGTACTTC CAWNTGAQSSYEQYF
TRBJ1-5 many TRBV28 TRBD1 TGTGCCAGCAGGTCCGGACAGGGGGGCAATCAGCCCCAGCATTTT CASRSGQGGNQPQHF
TRBJ2-1 NA TRBV27 NA TGTGCCAGCAAACCCCGGTGGAGGGTAGAAGAGCAGTTCTTC CASKPRWRVEEQFF
TRBJ2-7 NA TRBV6-5 NA TGTGCCAGCAGCCCGGGACCCTACGAGCAGTACTTC CASSPGPYEQYF
TRBJ2-5 NA TRBV6-5 NA TGTGCCAGCAGTCCCCGACACGACCAAGAGACCCAGTACTTC CASSPRHDQETQYF
TRBJ2-1 NA TRBV6-5 TRBD1 TGTGCCAGCAGCCGGGGACAGGAGCAGTTCTTC CASSRGQEQFF
TRBJ2-7 NA TRBV9 TRBD2 TGTGCCAGCAGCCAGGCCGGGACTAGCGGCTACGAGCAGTACTTC CASSQAGTSGYEQYF
TRBJ2-5 NA TRBV29-1 NA TGCAGCGTTCTCCGAGACAGGAGGGAGACCCAGTACTTC CSVLRDRRETQYF
TRBJ2-7 NA TRBV4-1 NA TGCGCCAGCAGCCCACAGGGTTCCTACGAGCAGTACTTC CASSPQGSYEQYF
TRBJ1-5 NA TRBV29-1 TRBD1 TGCAGCGCAACACAGGGGGCGGAAAATCAGCCCCAGCATTTT CSATQGAENQPQHF
TRBJ2-2 NA TRBV7-2 TRBD2 TGTGCCAGCAGCTTAGCGTCCATTAGGGCGGGAGGGCCATCTGGGACCGGGGAGCTGTTTTTT CASSLASIRAGGPSGTGELFF
TRBJ1-2 NA TRBV28 NA TGTGCCAGCAGTTTCCCGGACTATGGCTACACCTTC CASSFPDYGYTF
TRBJ1-1 NA TRBV21-1 NA TGTGCCAGCATTGACGGCCCTTTGGCTGAAGCTTTCTTT CASIDGPLAEAFF
TRBJ1-5 NA TRBV28 NA TGTGCCAGCAGTTTAACCGTCCCCCCGGCGGGAGTCAATCAGCCCCAGCATTTT CASSLTVPPAGVNQPQHF
TRBJ2-4 NA TRBV23-1 NA TGCGCCAGCACCCAGTGGGGAGCGGCCAAAAACATTCAGTACTTC CASTQWGAAKNIQYF
TRBJ2-7 NA TRBV7-9 NA TGTGCCAGCAGCCCGGACAGAATTGCAGACTACGAGCAGTACTTC CASSPDRIADYEQYF
TRBJ2-5 NA TRBV10-1 TRBD1 TGCGCCAGCAGTTCAGACAGGGGGCCGCGGCAAGAGACCCAGTACTTC CASSSDRGPRQETQYF
TRBJ1-4 NA TRBV4-1 TRBD1 TGCGCCAGCAGCTTACAGGGGGCTAATGAAAAACTGTTTTTT CASSLQGANEKLFF
TRBJ1-3 NA TRBV4-3 TRBD1 TGCGCCAGCAGCCGAAACAGGGGGGTCTCTGGAAACACCATATATTTT CASSRNRGVSGNTIYF
TRBJ2-1 NA TRBV19 TRBD2 TGTGCCAGTGGGCTGAGCGGGAGTAGGAATGAGCAGTTCTTC CASGLSGSRNEQFF
TRBJ2-7 NA TRBV7-9 NA TGTGCCAGCGGAGCTAATCACGAGGGCTACGAGCAGTACTTC CASGANHEGYEQYF
TRBJ2-3 NA TRBV11-3 NA TGTGCCAGCAGCCCCCGCCGGAACACAGATACGCAGTATTTT CASSPRRNTDTQYF
TRBJ2-1 NA TRBV6-6 TRBD2 TGTGCCAGCAGGGTAGCGGGAGTAAATGAGCAGTTCTTC CASRVAGVNEQFF
TRBJ2-7 NA TRBV7-2 NA TGTGCCAGCAGCGGCCGAGTTGGCGGATCCTACGAGCAGTACTTC CASSGRVGGSYEQYF
TRBJ1-2 NA TRBV6-6 NA TGTGCCAGCAGTTTCGGAGCTTATGGCTACACCTTC CASSFGAYGYTF
TRBJ2-7 NA TRBV5-6 NA TGTGCCAGCAGCCGACCTTTTGAGGAGCAGTACTTC CASSRPFEEQYF
TRBJ2-2 NA TRBV6-4 TRBD2 TGTGCCAGCAGTGAACTAGCGGTGGCGAACACCGGGGAGCTGTTTTTT CASSELAVANTGELFF
TRBJ2-7 NA TRBV9 NA TGTGCCAGCAGCGTAGACGAGGGAGTAGGCGACGAGCAGTACTTC CASSVDEGVGDEQYF
TRBJ1-1 NA TRBV7-7 NA TGTGCCAGCAGCGCCGAGGGGAACACTGAAGCTTTCTTT CASSAEGNTEAFF
TRBJ2-1 NA TRBV7-2 TRBD2 TGTGCCAGCAGCTTAGAAGGACTAGCGGACAGGGAGCAGTTCTTC CASSLEGLADREQFF
TRBJ1-5 NA TRBV28 NA TGTGCCAGCAGTCATTCCCGGGGAGGGGGCAATCAGCCCCAGCATTTT CASSHSRGGGNQPQHF
TRBJ2-5 NA TRBV7-3 NA TGTGCCAGCAGCTTAATGAATAGGATCTCGGGTCAAGAGACCCAGTACTTC CASSLMNRISGQETQYF
TRBJ1-2 NA TRBV9 NA TGTGCCAGCAGCGTAGCTGGCAGAGCTAACTATGGCTACACCTTC CASSVAGRANYGYTF
TRBJ2-6 NA TRBV19 TRBD2 TGTGCCAGCGGCCAAAACGGGGGGTCTTTCTCTGGGGCCAACGTCCTGACTTTC CASGQNGGSFSGANVLTF
TRBJ2-2 NA TRBV2 NA TGTGCCAGCACTGCCCTAGGCACCGGGGAGCTGTTTTTT CASTALGTGELFF
TRBJ2-7 NA TRBV9 NA TGTGCCAGCAGCGTAGACGGGGCGGCTAGCTCCTACGAGCAGTACTTC CASSVDGAASSYEQYF
TRBJ2-2 once TRBV9 NA TGTGCCAGCAGCTCGGGCGGGGTCGGGGAGCTGTTTTTT CASSSGGVGELFF
TRBJ2-5 NA TRBV5-4 NA TGTGCCAGCAGCCGGGCCCGGGACCTCCAAGAGACCCAGTACTTC CASSRARDLQETQYF
TRBJ1-5 NA TRBV7-2 NA TGTGCCAGCACCCTCGCCGGACCCCAGCATTTT CASTLAGPQHF